These T cell receptor beta chains were read from a single sample in a study of CD8+ T cells in alopecia areata. The method was immunoSEQ multiplex PCR; TCRdb's version includes in-frame clones alone and lacks a portion of them. Of 150,000 or so clones in the sample, about 72% were seen once. The sample in question was CD8+ T cells sorted from blood, obtained at week 0. The receptors here all came from a human donor with alopecia areata. Both conserved end residues are part of each CDR3. Each record gives: D gene, clone size, J gene, V gene, CDR3 DNA, CDR3 protein. A D gene is named only where the DNA matches it firmly. Not all rows give a size; the values are once, few, many and, for expanded clones, a class.

>-|-|TRBJ2-1|TRBV28
TGTGCCAGCACGGCGGGGCAAAGCTCCTACAATGAGCAGTTCTTC
CASTAGQSSYNEQFF
>TRBD2|-|TRBJ2-7|TRBV7-9
TGTGCCAGCAGCTCGACTAGCGGGGGGTTCTACGAGCAGTACTTC
CASSSTSGGFYEQYF
>-|-|TRBJ2-5|TRBV27
TGTGCCAGCAGTTTATCCACAGGACTTTTGGAGACCCAGTACTTC
CASSLSTGLLETQYF
>-|-|TRBJ2-3|TRBV2
TGTGCCAGCAGCCACGGAGGAGAGGGTAGCGGCACAGATACGCAGTATTTT
CASSHGGEGSGTDTQYF
>-|-|TRBJ2-5|TRBV6-1
TGTGCCAGCAGTGGTCTGGCGGTCGCCAGGGGTGGGGAGACCCAGTACTTC
CASSGLAVARGGETQYF
>-|once|TRBJ1-1|TRBV2
TGTGCCAGCAAATCCCCTCAATCGAACACTGAAGCTTTCTTT
CASKSPQSNTEAFF
>-|-|TRBJ1-5|TRBV4-1
TGCGCCAGCAGCTCCACCTCGGGGAGCAATCAGCCCCAGCATTTT
CASSSTSGSNQPQHF
>TRBD1|few|TRBJ2-7|TRBV5-1
TGCGCCAGCAGGCCCGGGACAGGAAGTCCCTACGAGCAGTACTTC
CASRPGTGSPYEQYF
>-|-|TRBJ2-5|TRBV28
TGTGCCAGCAGTTTTCTGGGGATCGAGACCCAGTACTTC
CASSFLGIETQYF
>-|-|TRBJ1-1|TRBV30
TGTGCCTGGGATGAGAACACTGAAGCTTTCTTT
CAWDENTEAFF
>-|-|TRBJ1-6|TRBV7-9
TGTGCCAGCAGGATGTGGGATTCACCCCTCCACTTT
CASRMWDSPLHF
>-|-|TRBJ2-5|TRBV30
TGTGCCTGGAGTTTAACAGGGCGGATTCGGGAAGAGACCCAGTACTTC
CAWSLTGRIREETQYF
>-|few|TRBJ1-5|TRBV5-6
TGTGCCAGCAGCTCCATTCTTCCTCTTGGGGGCAATCAGCCCCAGCATTTT
CASSSILPLGGNQPQHF
>-|-|TRBJ1-2|TRBV29-1
TGCAGCGTTCGACAGACCAGAGTACTTGATGGCTACACCTTC
CSVRQTRVLDGYTF
>-|-|TRBJ2-3|TRBV30
TGTGCCAGCTTGACACCGGAGCTAAGGGGATATACGCAGTATTTT
CASLTPELRGYTQYF
>-|-|TRBJ1-5|TRBV30
TGTGCCTGGAGTTTGGGGGGCGGCGGCAATCAGCCCCAGCATTTT
CAWSLGGGGNQPQHF
>-|-|TRBJ2-3|TRBV5-1
TGCGCCAGCAGCTTTAGCGGTGAGAGCACAGATACGCAGTATTTT
CASSFSGESTDTQYF
>-|-|TRBJ2-3|TRBV15
TGTGCCACCAGCACCCCTGGCACAGATACGCAGTATTTT
CATSTPGTDTQYF
>-|-|TRBJ2-5|TRBV5-6
TGTGCCAGCAGCCTACCACCCTCCCAAGAGACCCAGTACTTC
CASSLPPSQETQYF
>-|few|TRBJ2-2|TRBV13
TGTGCCAGCAGCTTAGGCCGGGGTGCGAGGGAGCTGTTTTTT
CASSLGRGARELFF
>-|few|TRBJ1-1|TRBV29-1
TGCAGCGTTGAACGTTTGGCTGAAGCTTTCTTT
CSVERLAEAFF
>TRBD1|-|TRBJ1-2|TRBV5-1
TGCGCCAGCAGCTTGGGATTCGGGACAGACTATGGCTACACCTTC
CASSLGFGTDYGYTF
>-|-|TRBJ2-3|TRBV14
TGTGCCAGCAGCCCGCGGGACACCCGGCTCACAGATACGCAGTATTTT
CASSPRDTRLTDTQYF
>TRBD2|few|TRBJ2-7|TRBV9
TGTGCCAGCAGCGACGGGGGGTACGAGCAGTACTTC
CASSDGGYEQYF
>-|few|TRBJ1-2|TRBV7-9
TGTGCCAGCAGCTTGATCCGGGACTTCAACTATGGCTACACCTTC
CASSLIRDFNYGYTF
>-|-|TRBJ2-1|TRBV29-1
TGCAGCGTTGTATCCAGATACAATGAGCAGTTCTTC
CSVVSRYNEQFF
>-|-|TRBJ1-4|TRBV13
TGTGCCAGCAGCCCAGGACAGTCGGGTGAAAAACTGTTTTTT
CASSPGQSGEKLFF
>-|once|TRBJ2-5|TRBV5-1
TGCGCCAGCAGACCCAGGGCAGGAGAGACCCAGTACTTC
CASRPRAGETQYF
>TRBD1|-|TRBJ2-2|TRBV5-1
TGCGCCAGCAGCGCGGACCCGGACAGGGCGAACACCGGGGAGCTGTTTTTT
CASSADPDRANTGELFF
>TRBD1|-|TRBJ2-7|TRBV29-1
TGCAGCACGATGACAGGGAATTCCTACGAGCAGTACTTC
CSTMTGNSYEQYF
>TRBD1|few|TRBJ1-1|TRBV6-5
TGTGCCAGCAGAACGACAGGGACTGAAGCTTTCTTT
CASRTTGTEAFF
>-|few|TRBJ2-5|TRBV15
TGTGCCACCAGCGGCCGGGACGGACGAGAGACCCAGTACTTC
CATSGRDGRETQYF
>-|few|TRBJ1-1|TRBV11-2
TGTGCCAGCAGCTTATCAGGGGTAGAAGCTTTCTTT
CASSLSGVEAFF
>TRBD1|-|TRBJ1-2|TRBV6-6
TGTGCCAGCTTTGGACAGGGGGAATTGAACTATGGCTACACCTTC
CASFGQGELNYGYTF
>TRBD1|-|TRBJ2-7|TRBV2
TGTGCCTCCAGGTGGGACACAGGGGATCTTTACGAGCAGTACTTC
CASRWDTGDLYEQYF
>-|-|TRBJ2-1|TRBV6-5
TGTGCCAGCAGTCCAGGGTCTCCAGATAACAATGAGCAGTTCTTC
CASSPGSPDNNEQFF
>-|-|TRBJ2-7|TRBV15
TGTGCCACCAGCAGGGACGGGAGAGGCTACGAGCAGTACTTC
CATSRDGRGYEQYF
>-|once|TRBJ2-7|TRBV11-1
TGTGCCAGCAGCTTAGCCGGCACCGGAGGCTACGAGCAGTACTTC
CASSLAGTGGYEQYF
>-|-|TRBJ1-6|TRBV5-6
TGTGCCAGCAGCTTGGGCTCTACACCCCTCCACTTT
CASSLGSTPLHF
>-|-|TRBJ2-1|TRBV30
TGTGCCTGGAGTGCTCAAGCGAGTGAGCAGTTCTTC
CAWSAQASEQFF
>-|few|TRBJ2-7|TRBV5-1
TGCGCCAGCAGCACGGACCCCGCGGAGCAGTACTTC
CASSTDPAEQYF
>TRBD1|-|TRBJ1-2|TRBV7-9
TGTGCCAGCAGCTTCCGGGACAGGGACTATGGCTACACCTTC
CASSFRDRDYGYTF
>-|-|TRBJ1-6|TRBV7-6
TGTGCCAGCAGCCTCTCGGGGGGTTTTAATTCACCCCTCCACTTT
CASSLSGGFNSPLHF
>TRBD1|-|TRBJ1-2|TRBV29-1
TGCAGCGTCGTGGACAGGGTGGGGATCTATGGCTACACCTTC
CSVVDRVGIYGYTF
>-|few|TRBJ2-3|TRBV29-1
TGCAGCTCCCGGTCGGATACGCAGTATTTT
CSSRSDTQYF
>TRBD2|-|TRBJ2-7|TRBV10-3
TGTGCCATCAGTCTTAGCGGGTCTACCTACGAGCAGTACTTC
CAISLSGSTYEQYF
>-|-|TRBJ2-5|TRBV12-5
TGTGCTAGTGGTCCCACCGTGGCAGTTCAAGAGACCCAGTACTTC
CASGPTVAVQETQYF
>-|-|TRBJ1-3|TRBV25-1
TGTGCCAGCAGTGAATCCGAACAGGTCATGAGAAACACCATATATTTT
CASSESEQVMRNTIYF
>-|-|TRBJ2-1|TRBV5-6
TGTGCCAGCAGCTTGGGTGCTTACAATGAGCAGTTCTTC
CASSLGAYNEQFF
>-|-|TRBJ2-1|TRBV7-9
TGTGCCAGCAGCCCTCCCCGAGGAGTTGAGCAGTTCTTC
CASSPPRGVEQFF
>-|few|TRBJ1-1|TRBV4-1
TGCGCCAGCAGCCAAGCCTACGTCGAGGACACTGAAGCTTTCTTT
CASSQAYVEDTEAFF
>-|-|TRBJ2-7|TRBV27
TGTGCCAGCAGTCCCCAAAGGGGGGTACCCTACGAGCAGTACTTC
CASSPQRGVPYEQYF
>-|-|TRBJ1-2|TRBV4-1
TGCGCCAGCAGCCAAGATGCGAACGGCGGGAACTATGGCTACACCTTC
CASSQDANGGNYGYTF
>TRBD1|few|TRBJ1-2|TRBV13
TGTGCCAGCAGACCCCGGGACAGCAACTATGGCTACACCTTC
CASRPRDSNYGYTF
>TRBD1|-|TRBJ2-3|TRBV9
TGTGCCAGCAGCGGGACAGGGGGAGATACGCAGTATTTT
CASSGTGGDTQYF
>TRBD2|once|TRBJ2-3|TRBV7-6
TGTGCCAGCAGCCTCTCCGGACTAGCGATTTCAGATACGCAGTATTTT
CASSLSGLAISDTQYF
>-|-|TRBJ2-1|TRBV11-2
TGTGCCAGCAGCCTAAGAGGGTACCTCTCCTACAATGAGCAGTTCTTC
CASSLRGYLSYNEQFF
>-|-|TRBJ1-2|TRBV7-9
TGTGCCAGCAGCTTACCGGTGGGGCCGCGGTTTGGCTACACCTTC
CASSLPVGPRFGYTF
>-|few|TRBJ1-6|TRBV4-1
TGCGCCAGCAGCCAGAGACAGCTTACCTATAATTCACCCCTCCACTTT
CASSQRQLTYNSPLHF